This entry lists 22 T cell receptor beta chains sequenced from one sample in a study of cytomegalovirus exposure and HLA in healthy donors. The PCR made use of 60 Vbeta and 13 Jbeta primers. TCRdb keeps only in-frame clones here, not all; method: immunoSEQ multiplex PCR. There are almost 200,000 clones in the sample; roughly 83% occur only once, and 0.35% to 0.5% lies in the top ten. Sequencing was performed on PBMCs. Receptor source: a male donor in good health and CMV-seropositive.

This clone was counted between two and nine times. The chain uses TRBV28 and TRBJ1-1, with D uncertain. Germline CDR1 and CDR2: MDHEN and SYDVKM. The CDR3 has 13 amino acids. V was cut by 2 bases and J by 4 bases, with 8 bases left in between. The CDR3 DNA sequence: TGTGCCAGCAGTTTAATCGGGGTCACTGAAGCTTTCTTT. Protein product: CASSLIGVTEAFF.

This sequence joins TRBV19 and TRBJ2-1; tentative D call: TRBD2 (5 bases). Germline-derived CDR1 and CDR2 are LNHDA and SQIVND (reference sequence). CDR3 length: 12 amino acids. The V end was cut by 11 bases, the J end by 9 bases, with 17 bases between. CDR3 DNA sequence: TGTGCCTCCCAAGGTTTGGCGGGTGAGCAGTTCTTC. It yields the protein CASQGLAGEQFF.

The V call is TRBV25-1, the J call TRBJ1-5; TRBD1 matches at 7 bases. This CDR3 contains 15 residues. Germline V gives CDR1 MGHDK, CDR2 SYGVNS. J lost 4 bases, V lost 3 bases, and 6 bases had no gene match. CDR3 region: CASSDPRTGNQPQHF. In DNA form, the CDR3 reads TGTGCCAGCAGTGACCCCAGGACAGGAAATCAGCCCCAGCATTTT.

The chain recombines TRBV11-2 with TRBJ2-2; D remains ambiguous. CDR1 SGHAT and CDR2 FQNNGV come from the germline V gene. This CDR3 has 13 residues. V was clipped by 7 bases and J by 5 bases, with 11 bases between them. CDR3 protein: CASKWVRTGELFF. The CDR3 DNA follows: TGTGCCAGCAAATGGGTGAGGACCGGGGAGCTGTTTTTT.

The DNA of the CDR3 is TGTGCCAGCAGCGTAGAAGACGGGGGGTTGACCTACGAGCAGTACTTC. The encoded protein is CASSVEDGGLTYEQYF. The V gene is TRBV9, the J gene TRBJ2-5; 7 nucleotides line up with TRBD2. The end of the DNA fits TRBJ2-7 better, so the J call may be wrong. Germline CDR1 reads SGDLS; CDR2 reads YYNGEE. The CDR3 length is 16 residues.

Turning to this clone: The junction differs from germline at one of its ends, possibly a read error. The chain uses TRBV7-9 and TRBJ2-7, with 12 bases matching TRBD2. Germline CDR1 SEHNR, CDR2 FQNEAQ (reference sequence). The CDR3 extends over 17 amino acids. CDR3 residues: CSSSLMTSGGLIYEQYF. As DNA, the CDR3 is TGTTCCAGCAGCTTAATGACTAGCGGGGGACTAATATACGAGCAGTACTTC.

This clone was recorded only once. This rearrangement joins TRBV30 to TRBJ2-1, with TRBD2 identical over 7 bases. This CDR3 region has 14 residues. The germline gives CDR1 GTSNPN, CDR2 SVGIG (reference sequence). V lost 1 base to trimming and J lost 7 bases; unmatched junction nucleotides: 7. The CDR3 nucleotides are TGTGCCTGGAGTGGCGGGAGTTGGGGGAATGAGCAGTTCTTC. Protein product: CAWSGGSWGNEQFF.

The chain uses TRBV7-2 and TRBJ1-5; no reliable D call. CDR1 is SGHTA, CDR2 FQGNSA, per germline. The CDR3 sequence is 13 residues long. V was cut by 1 base and J by 6 bases, with 7 bases left in between. This chain's CDR3 is CASSLGRSQPQHF. CDR3 DNA sequence: TGTGCCAGCAGCTTAGGGCGGTCTCAGCCCCAGCATTTT.

This clone occurred once. The chain combines TRBV6-1 with TRBJ1-1; D is unresolved. Trimming left V 3 bases short and J 2 bases short, with 16 bases between. This CDR3 spans 16 amino acids. Germline CDR1 and CDR2: MNHNS and SASEGT. The CDR3 bases are TGTGCCAGCAGTGACGGGGTTTTGATGGTCAACACTGAAGCTTTCTTT. Its protein product is CASSDGVLMVNTEAFF.

This chain links TRBV5-5 with TRBJ2-3; D may be TRBD1 (5 bases). This CDR3 spans 15 amino acids. Germline CDR1 SGHKS, CDR2 YYEKEE (reference sequence). Trimming took 1 base from V and 3 from J, leaving 12 bases between them. The CDR3 region has the DNA TGTGCCAGCAGCTTGTTGCTCCAGGGAACAGATACGCAGTATTTT. Its protein is CASSLLLQGTDTQYF.

The rearrangement joins TRBV7-9 to TRBJ2-3; perhaps TRBD2 as D (5 bases). CDR1 is SEHNR and CDR2 is FQNEAQ in the germline V gene (reference sequence). The V end was cut by 3 bases, the J end by 4 bases, with 14 bases between. The CDR3 totals 15 residues. DNA for the CDR3: TGTGCCAGCAGCTTTGTTAGGGAGTGGGCAGATACGCAGTATTTT. Translated: CASSFVREWADTQYF.

This clone was seen a handful of times. The rearrangement uses TRBV7-8 and TRBJ2-7, with 7 nucleotides matching TRBD1. CDR3 length: 14 amino acids. CDR1 SGHVS and CDR2 FQNEAQ come from the germline V gene. Trimming cost V 6 bases and J 4 bases; bases outside gene matches: 9. The CDR3 here is CASSYSGTAYEQYF. The DNA for the CDR3 is TGTGCCAGCAGTTACTCCGGGACAGCTTACGAGCAGTACTTC.

This clone has more than one count but fewer than ten. This chain connects TRBV6-6 to TRBJ2-2, with 7 bases fitting TRBD1. The CDR3 runs 14 residues. V lost 7 bases to trimming and J lost 8 bases; unmatched junction nucleotides: 10. Germline values: CDR1 MNHNY, CDR2 SVGAGI (reference sequence). CDR3 in DNA: TGTGCCAGCACCGCCGGGACAGCCGGGGGGGAGCTGTTTTTT. It yields the protein CASTAGTAGGELFF.

The chain has TRBV27 and TRBJ1-6; D call uncertain. Trimming stripped 6 bases from V and 0 bases from J, with 9 bases between. In germline, CDR1 is MNHEY, CDR2 SMNVEV (reference sequence). The CDR3 runs to 15 residues. The CDR3 DNA reads TGTGCCAGCAGGACTTATAGCTCCTATAATTCACCCCTCCACTTT. Residues: CASRTYSSYNSPLHF.

The chain employs TRBV6-5 and TRBJ1-2; TRBD1 agrees at 7 bases. Germline CDR1 and CDR2: MNHEY and SVGAGI. The ends lost 5 bases at V and 6 bases at J; junction bases unmatched: 9. This CDR3 comprises 14 residues. The chain's CDR3 is CASSQLDRAHGYTF. CDR3 DNA: TGTGCCAGCAGTCAACTCGACAGGGCGCATGGCTACACCTTC.

This chain connects TRBV2 to TRBJ1-1, with D perhaps matching TRBD1 (6 bases). The germline gives CDR1 SNHLY, CDR2 FYNNEI. V lost 9 bases to trimming and J lost 0 bases, with 11 bases between them. There are 13 residues in the CDR3. In nucleotides, the CDR3 is TGTGCCAGGTTTGACAGGATGAACACTGAAGCTTTCTTT. It encodes CARFDRMNTEAFF. The full variable domain, in which reference TRBV2 and TRBJ1-1 provide the parts outside the CDR3, is EPEVTQTPSHQVTQMGQEVILRCVPISNHLYFYWYRQILGQKVEFLVSFYNNEISEKSEIFDDQFSVERPDGSNFTLKIRSTKLEDSAMYFCARFDRMNTEAFFGQGTRLTVV.

This clone was detected only once. The V and J genes are TRBV15 and TRBJ2-7; D perhaps matches TRBD2 (6 bases). The CDR3 length is 16 residues. Germline V lookup: CDR1 LNHNV, CDR2 YYDKDF (reference sequence). With 0 bases removed from V and 3 bases from J, the gap between germline ends came to 15 bases. For the CDR3, the DNA is TGTGCCACCAGCAGAGATGGCGGGGACTGGGGCTACGAGCAGTACTTC. This encodes CATSRDGGDWGYEQYF.

V usage is TRBV4-3 and J usage is TRBJ2-5; tentative D call: TRBD2 (7 bases). Near its end, the DNA agrees better with TRBJ2-7, so the J call may be wrong. Germline CDR1 LGHNA, CDR2 YSLEER. The CDR3 covers 18 residues. In DNA, the CDR3 is TGCGCCAGCAGCCAAGACGTTTCTGCGGGGGCCCCCTCCTACGAGCAGTACTTC. As protein: CASSQDVSAGAPSYEQYF.

This sequence joins TRBV9 and TRBJ2-1; TRBD2 might be the D (7 bases). This CDR3 has 16 residues. In germline, CDR1 is SGDLS, CDR2 YYNGEE. Trimming left V 0 bases short and J 7 bases short, with 17 bases between. The CDR3 loop is CASSVDWGGARNEQFF. In DNA form, the CDR3 reads TGTGCCAGCAGCGTAGATTGGGGGGGGGCCCGGAATGAGCAGTTCTTC.

This clone appeared a few times. The CDR3 is CASSPQASYEQYF. The CDR3 bases are TGTGCCAGCAGTCCCCAGGCCTCCTACGAGCAGTACTTC. The chain recombines TRBV6-5 with TRBJ2-7, with D unclear. The CDR3 is made up of 13 amino acids. From germline, CDR1 is MNHEY and CDR2 SVGAGI. V lost 5 bases and J 0 bases, leaving 8 bases between the germline ends.

This clone was picked up one time. The chain combines TRBV7-3 with TRBJ2-5; the D gene is possibly TRBD1 (5 bases). Germline values: CDR1 SGHTA, CDR2 FQGTGA. V dropped 3 bases and J dropped 1 base, with 12 bases sitting between them. CDR3 length equals 15 residues. In nucleotides, the CDR3 is TGTGCCAGCAGCTTGTCTAGGGGTGCCCAAGAGACCCAGTACTTC. Its protein product is CASSLSRGAQETQYF. Together with reference TRBV7-3 and TRBJ2-5, the CDR3 gives the full variable domain: GAGVSQTPSNKVTEKGKYVELRCDPISGHTALYWYRQSLGQGPEFLIYFQGTGAADDSGLPNDRFFAVRPEGSVSTLKIQRTERGDSAVYLCASSLSRGAQETQYFGPGTRLLVL.

V usage is TRBV7-6 and J usage is TRBJ2-1; TRBD2 agrees at 10 bases. After removal of 5 bases from V and 4 bases from J, the junction contained 5 bases not matched to a gene. The CDR3 has 15 residues. Germline CDR1 is SGHVS and CDR2 is FNYEAQ. The CDR3 loop is CASSPGLAIYNEQFF. The CDR3 nucleotides are TGTGCCAGCAGCCCGGGACTAGCGATTTACAATGAGCAGTTCTTC.